The 9 T cell receptor beta chains below were found in one sample sequenced in a study of blood T cell repertoires in COVID-19. Data came from immunoSEQ multiplex PCR; TCRdb stores just in-frame clones and leaves some out. The sample contains about 250,000 clones, 65% to 85% of which appear only once. The sample taken for sequencing was peripheral blood. These receptors came from a person aged 65 to 79 with COVID-19, enrolled during active disease.

Here the CDR3 DNA reads TGTGCCAGCAGCTTGGATGTGGGGGAGGTCGGCTCCTACGAGCAGTACTTC. Amino acid sequence: CASSLDVGEVGSYEQYF. The J gene is TRBJ2-7, the V gene TRBV5-5; a possible D gene is TRBD2 (6 bases). Germline CDR1 and CDR2: SGHKS and YYEKEE (reference sequence). CDR3 length: 17 amino acids. Trimming pared 0 bases from V and 0 bases from J, leaving 16 bases between.

V gene TRBV20-1 combines with J gene TRBJ2-3; tentatively, D is TRBD1 (6 bases). Germline V gene lookup returns CDR1 DFQATT and CDR2 SNEGSKA (reference sequence). V dropped 6 bases and J dropped 4 bases, with 8 bases sitting between them. This CDR3 has 11 amino acids. As DNA, the CDR3 is TGCAGTGCGCACAGGGCAGATACGCAGTATTTT. This codes for CSAHRADTQYF.

The chain links TRBV11-2 to TRBJ2-1, with 11 bases identical to TRBD2. V shed 7 bases and J 4 bases; nucleotides not matched to a gene: 6. Germline values: CDR1 SGHAT, CDR2 FQNNGV. There are 15 residues in the CDR3. The CDR3: CASTLTSGSYNEQFF. CDR3 in DNA: TGTGCCAGCACCCTAACTAGCGGGAGTTACAATGAGCAGTTCTTC.

The rearrangement uses TRBV28 and TRBJ1-1; TRBD1 might be the D (5 bases). Germline CDR1 reads MDHEN; CDR2 reads SYDVKM. This CDR3 region has 15 residues. The V and J ends lost 4 bases and 0 bases respectively, with 12 bases between them. CDR3 residues: CASSSLGHMNTEAFF. CDR3 nucleotides: TGTGCCAGCAGTTCCCTCGGACACATGAACACTGAAGCTTTCTTT.

The chain uses TRBV5-5 and TRBJ2-5; D unclear. In germline, CDR1 is SGHKS, CDR2 YYEKEE (reference sequence). Trimming took off 0 bases at V and 0 bases at J, with 9 bases between the two ends. The CDR3 has 15 amino acids. The CDR3 loop reads CASSLVPANQETQYF. The CDR3 DNA is TGTGCCAGCAGCTTGGTACCAGCGAACCAAGAGACCCAGTACTTC.

The chain uses TRBV5-5 and TRBJ1-6, with no clear D. The CDR3 has 15 residues. V shed 2 bases and J shed 9 bases, with 15 bases lying between them. Germline V lookup: CDR1 SGHKS, CDR2 YYEKEE (reference sequence). CDR3 coding DNA: TGTGCCAGCAGCTTCGGCCTTCTGGGGAGTTCACCCCTCCACTTT. Protein sequence: CASSFGLLGSSPLHF.

The chain couples TRBV5-6 to TRBJ1-4; 8 nucleotides line up with TRBD1. J lost 8 bases, V lost 4 bases, and 10 bases had no gene match. The CDR3 has 15 amino acids. Germline assignment: CDR1 SGHDT and CDR2 YYEEEE. The CDR3 loop is CASSTAGQGREKLFF. The DNA of the CDR3 is TGTGCCAGCAGCACCGCCGGACAGGGTCGAGAAAAACTGTTTTTT.

This clone was detected once. The V and J genes are TRBV6-2 or TRBV6-3 and TRBJ2-2, with unresolved D. Germline CDR1 and CDR2: MNHEY and SVGEGT. The CDR3 loop spans 14 amino acids. Trimming shortened V by 5 bases and J by 3 bases, and 10 bases separated the two germline ends. The DNA of the CDR3 is TGTGCCAGCAGTCCCCACTCTCACACCGGGGAGCTGTTTTTT. Translated, it gives CASSPHSHTGELFF.

V gene TRBV27 combines with J gene TRBJ1-6, with D possibly TRBD1 on 6 matching bases. CDR1 and CDR2 (germline): MNHEY, SMNVEV (reference sequence). The CDR3 has 16 residues. Trimming took 6 bases from V and 7 from J, leaving 19 bases between them. The chain's CDR3 is CASSLGTGHFNSPLHF. The DNA of the CDR3 is TGTGCCAGCAGCTTAGGGACGGGACACTTCAATTCACCCCTCCACTTT.